These 11 T cell receptor beta chains share one sample of origin, sequenced in a study of shared T cell receptors in the human thymus. Clones were sequenced by immunoSEQ multiplex PCR, and TCRdb holds only the in-frame ones, with some missing. The sample carries roughly 560,000 clones, 75% to 80% recorded once. The same sample was also used in a study of human thymus T cells.

The sequenced material came from thymocytes. The receptors were gathered from a boy under two years old with a congenital heart defect.

This clone appeared a few times. The chain couples TRBV29-1 to TRBJ2-7; D is unresolved. Germline CDR1 SQVTM, CDR2 ANQGSEA. The CDR3 extends over 12 amino acids. The V end was cut by 5 bases, the J end by 7 bases, with 15 bases between. CDR3 protein: CSVLAPVREQYF. CDR3 DNA: TGCAGCGTTCTTGCCCCCGTTAGAGAGCAGTACTTC.

V is TRBV6-5 and J is TRBJ2-5; 11 nucleotides align to TRBD2. The J segment lost 4 bases and the V segment lost 0 bases, leaving 4 bases of the junction unmatched. Germline CDR1 reads MNHEY; CDR2 reads SVGAGI. CDR3 size: 16 residues. The CDR3 protein is CASSYSLAGGRETQYF. The CDR3 nucleotides are TGTGCCAGCAGTTACTCGTTAGCGGGAGGGAGAGAGACCCAGTACTTC.

The genes are TRBV15 and TRBJ1-4; 8 bases fit TRBD1. The V gene's germline CDR1 is LNHNV and CDR2 YYDKDF (reference sequence). J was trimmed by 0 bases and V by 8 bases; bases with no gene match: 11. The CDR3 is 17 amino acids. CDR3 protein: CATGVRTGRATNEKLFF. CDR3 bases: TGTGCCACCGGAGTTAGGACAGGGAGGGCAACTAATGAAAAACTGTTTTTT.

The CDR3 DNA follows: TGTGCCAGCAGTTTATCTACGGCTAGCGGGAGTAATGAGCAGTTCTTC. Translation: CASSLSTASGSNEQFF. The chain is built from TRBV28 and TRBJ2-1; 10 positions agree with TRBD2. CDR3 length equals 16 residues. Trimming at V came to 1 base and at J to 7 bases, leaving 7 bases not matched to a gene. Germline CDR1 reads MDHEN; CDR2 reads SYDVKM.

The genes are TRBV7-9 and TRBJ2-2; D possibly corresponds to TRBD2 (6 bases). The CDR3 has 16 amino acids. V lost 11 bases and J lost 0, with 19 bases in between. Germline loops: CDR1 SEHNR, CDR2 FQNEAQ (reference sequence). The CDR3 nucleotides are TGTGCCGGCCTTCTAGCGCCTACTACGAACACCGGGGAGCTGTTTTTT. Translation gives CAGLLAPTTNTGELFF. The full variable domain, in which reference TRBV7-9 and TRBJ2-2 provide the parts outside the CDR3, is DTGVSQNPRHKITKRGQNVTFRCDPISEHNRLYWYRQTLGQGPEFLTYFQNEAQLEKSRLLSDRFSAERPKGSFSTLEIQRTEQGDSAMYLCAGLLAPTTNTGELFFGEGSRLTVL.

The table lists this clone with a count of one. The J gene is TRBJ2-2, the V gene TRBV7-2, with 10 bases matching TRBD2. The V gene's germline CDR1 is SGHTA and CDR2 FQGNSA. Trimming at V came to 5 bases and at J to 4 bases, leaving 13 bases not matched to a gene. The CDR3 length is 18 residues. CDR3 sequence (DNA): TGTGCCAGCAGCCTTAAGCGGGAGGGCCGAGGGAGCACCGGGGAGCTGTTTTTT. Protein sequence: CASSLKREGRGSTGELFF.

This chain uses TRBV9 with TRBJ2-4; D remains ambiguous. The CDR3 consists of 17 residues. Germline V gene data show CDR1 as SGDLS and CDR2 as YYNGEE. The V end lost 0 bases, the J end lost 6 bases, and 19 bases lay between the germline ends. CDR3 nucleotides: TGTGCCAGCAGCGTAGCGGTTGGTCCTCCTAGTGGAAACATTCAGTACTTC. Translated, it gives CASSVAVGPPSGNIQYF.

The J gene is TRBJ1-2, the V gene TRBV6-6; no definite D call. Trimming left V 8 bases short and J 4 bases short, with 17 bases between. Per the germline V gene, CDR1 is MNHNY and CDR2 is SVGAGI (reference sequence). This CDR3 is built from 14 residues. For the CDR3, the DNA is TGTGCCAGCGCCTCGTTGGACGGAGGCTATGGCTACACCTTC. Encoded protein: CASASLDGGYGYTF.

The chain uses TRBV29-1 and TRBJ2-2, with D hard to call. Trimming removed 7 bases at V and 6 bases at J, with 9 bases between. Germline V lookup: CDR1 SQVTM, CDR2 ANQGSEA. The CDR3 runs 11 residues. In DNA form, the CDR3 reads TGCAGCGCTGATCATCCCGGGGAGCTGTTTTTT. This sequence encodes CSADHPGELFF.

The chain couples TRBV4-3 to TRBJ2-7, with 11 bases identical to TRBD1. The V segment lost 3 bases and the J segment 2 bases; nucleotides outside the gene matches: 0. The germline CDR1 and CDR2 sequences are LGHNA and YSLEER. This CDR3 region has 14 residues. The CDR3 DNA is TGCGCCAGCAGCCAGGGACAGGGGGCCTACGAGCAGTACTTC. This translates into CASSQGQGAYEQYF.

J is TRBJ1-1 and V is TRBV28; tentatively, D is TRBD1 (6 bases). Germline CDR1 and CDR2: MDHEN and SYDVKM. There are 14 residues in the CDR3. V lost 2 bases to trimming and J lost 4 bases, with 11 bases between them. The CDR3 loop reads CASSLEGRGTEAFF. CDR3 in DNA: TGTGCCAGCAGTTTAGAGGGCAGGGGCACTGAAGCTTTCTTT.